This T cell receptor (beta chain) was obtained from a study of blood T cell repertoires in COVID-19. How the authors handled the data: Nucleated cell counts were estimated from reference gene primer amplification. Data came from immunoSEQ multiplex PCR; TCRdb stores just in-frame clones and leaves some out. V, J and clone size reflect that table, while D and trimming were determined from the DNA. In the table there are approximately 190,000 clones, roughly four fifths of which are singletons. Trimming at V came to 4 bases and at J to 8 bases, leaving 9 bases not matched to a gene. The germline V gene encodes CDR1 SGDLS and CDR2 YYNGEE. This CDR3 is built from 14 residues.

The specimen was peripheral blood. The source of this sequence is a woman aged 40 to 49 with acute or convalescent COVID-19. This rearrangement joins TRBV9 to TRBJ1-3; 7 bases match TRBD1. The CDR3 is CASSLTGVVDTIYF. For the CDR3, the DNA is TGTGCCAGCAGCCTCACAGGGGTTGTGGACACCATATATTTT.